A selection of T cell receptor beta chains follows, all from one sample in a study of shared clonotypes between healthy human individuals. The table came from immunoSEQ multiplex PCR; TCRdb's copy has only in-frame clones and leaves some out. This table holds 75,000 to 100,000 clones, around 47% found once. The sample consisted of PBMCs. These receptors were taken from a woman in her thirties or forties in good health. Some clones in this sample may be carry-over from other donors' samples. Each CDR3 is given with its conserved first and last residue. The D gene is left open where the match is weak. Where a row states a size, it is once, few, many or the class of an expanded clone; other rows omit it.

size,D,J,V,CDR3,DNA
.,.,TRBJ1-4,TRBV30,CAWSVVRGGGEKLFF,TGTGCCTGGAGTGTAGTCAGGGGAGGAGGCGAAAAACTGTTTTTT
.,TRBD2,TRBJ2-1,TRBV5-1,CASSSGLAEDYNEQFF,TGCGCCAGCAGCTCGGGACTAGCGGAAGATTACAATGAGCAGTTCTTC
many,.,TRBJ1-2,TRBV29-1,CSVDREGTEYSTNYGYTF,TGCAGCGTTGACCGTGAGGGGACGGAGTATTCCACTAACTATGGCTACACCTTC
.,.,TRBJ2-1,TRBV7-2,CASSPRQEYNEQFF,TGTGCCAGCAGCCCCCGACAGGAGTACAATGAGCAGTTCTTC
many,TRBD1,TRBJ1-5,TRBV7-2,CASSLAGGPNQPQHF,TGTGCCAGCAGCCTCGCAGGGGGACCCAATCAGCCCCAGCATTTT
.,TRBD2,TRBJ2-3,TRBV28,CASRAIGGDYRSTDTQYF,TGTGCCAGCAGGGCCATAGGAGGGGACTACCGTAGCACAGATACGCAGTATTTT
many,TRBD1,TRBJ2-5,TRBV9,CASSAWTGEQETQYF,TGTGCCAGCAGCGCCTGGACAGGGGAACAAGAGACCCAGTACTTC
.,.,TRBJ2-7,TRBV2,CASSTPGRSYEQYF,TGTGCCAGCAGTACTCCAGGGAGGAGCTACGAGCAGTACTTC
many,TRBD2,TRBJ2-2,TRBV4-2,CASSQLAGVDTGELFF,TGTGCCAGCAGCCAACTAGCGGGAGTTGACACCGGGGAGCTGTTTTTT
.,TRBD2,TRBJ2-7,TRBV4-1,CASSQGLAASYEQYF,TGCGCCAGCAGCCAAGGACTAGCCGCTTCCTACGAGCAGTACTTC
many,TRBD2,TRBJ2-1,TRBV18,CASSPNLGLEVEQFF,TGTGCCAGCTCACCGAACCTGGGACTAGAGGTTGAGCAGTTCTTC
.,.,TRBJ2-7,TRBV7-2,CASSLAGVFYEQYF,TGTGCCAGCAGCTTAGCCGGTGTCTTCTACGAGCAGTACTTC
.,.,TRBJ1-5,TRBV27,CASSFLGDNQPQHF,TGTGCCAGCAGTTTTTTGGGAGACAATCAGCCCCAGCATTTT
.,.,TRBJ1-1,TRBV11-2,CASSFIGIAEAFF,TGTGCCAGCAGCTTTATCGGGATCGCTGAAGCTTTCTTT
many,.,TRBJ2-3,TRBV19,CASSQRDTQYF,TGTGCCTCCAGTCAGAGGGATACGCAGTATTTT
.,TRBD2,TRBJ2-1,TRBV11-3,CASSLEGLAGDEQFF,TGTGCCAGCAGCTTAGAGGGACTAGCGGGAGATGAGCAGTTCTTC
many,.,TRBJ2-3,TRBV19,CASSSPEWTVTDTQYF,TGTGCCAGTAGTAGCCCGGAGTGGACAGTCACAGATACGCAGTATTTT
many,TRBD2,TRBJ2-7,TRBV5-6,CASSLGLGLAGLYEQYF,TGTGCCAGCAGCTTGGGTCTGGGACTAGCGGGCCTCTACGAGCAGTACTTC
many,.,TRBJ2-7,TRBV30,CAWSVGGLSYEQYF,TGTGCCTGGAGTGTAGGGGGACTCTCCTACGAGCAGTACTTC
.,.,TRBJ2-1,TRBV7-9,CASSLASNEQFF,TGTGCCAGCAGCTTGGCCAGTAATGAGCAGTTCTTC
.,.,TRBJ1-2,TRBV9,CASSVDSYGYTF,TGTGCCAGCAGCGTAGACAGCTATGGCTACACCTTC
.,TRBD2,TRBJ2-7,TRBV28,CASSSAGAAYEQYF,TGTGCCAGCAGTTCCGCGGGAGCGGCCTACGAGCAGTACTTC
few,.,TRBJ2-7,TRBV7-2,CASSFLSNSYEQYF,TGTGCCAGCAGCTTCCTATCAAACTCCTACGAGCAGTACTTC
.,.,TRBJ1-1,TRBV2,CASMRRGTEAFF,TGTGCCAGCATGAGGCGCGGCACTGAAGCTTTCTTT
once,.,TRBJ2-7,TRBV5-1,CASSFMDTASYEQYF,TGCGCCAGCAGCTTCATGGACACCGCATCCTACGAGCAGTACTTC
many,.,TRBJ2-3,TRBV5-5,CASSFSPVWQGSDTQYF,TGTGCCAGCAGCTTTTCCCCCGTGTGGCAGGGGTCAGATACGCAGTATTTT
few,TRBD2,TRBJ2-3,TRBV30,CAWTPGLAGADTQYF,TGTGCCTGGACCCCGGGACTAGCGGGAGCAGATACGCAGTATTTT
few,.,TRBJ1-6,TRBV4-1,CASSREFSYSYNSPLHF,TGCGCCAGCAGCCGGGAGTTTTCTTACTCCTATAATTCACCCCTCCACTTT
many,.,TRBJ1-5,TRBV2,CASARDGGNQPQHF,TGTGCCAGCGCCAGGGATGGTGGCAATCAGCCCCAGCATTTT
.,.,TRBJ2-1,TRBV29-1,CSGAEGSEQFF,TGCAGCGGCGCAGAGGGGAGTGAGCAGTTCTTC
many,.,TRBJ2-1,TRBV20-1,CRQGGSVEQFF,TGCAGGCAGGGGGGTTCAGTTGAGCAGTTCTTC
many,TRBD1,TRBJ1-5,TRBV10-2,CASSAGGDQPQHF,TGCGCCAGCAGTGCAGGGGGCGACCAGCCCCAGCATTTT
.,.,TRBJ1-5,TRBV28,CASSPSMGSGWPQHF,TGTGCCAGCAGTCCGTCGATGGGTAGCGGGTGGCCCCAGCATTTT
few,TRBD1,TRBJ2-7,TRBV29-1,CSISAGAGQGGFEQYF,TGCAGCATTTCCGCCGGGGCGGGACAGGGGGGTTTCGAGCAGTACTTC
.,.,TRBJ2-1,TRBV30,CAWGRSYNEQFF,TGTGCCTGGGGACGGTCCTACAATGAGCAGTTCTTC
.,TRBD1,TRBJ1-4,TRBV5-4,CASSLGGQGDEKLFF,TGTGCCAGCAGCTTGGGAGGACAGGGAGATGAAAAACTGTTTTTT
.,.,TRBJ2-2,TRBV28,CASTASHRVYTGELFF,TGTGCCAGCACGGCAAGTCACAGGGTATACACCGGGGAGCTGTTTTTT
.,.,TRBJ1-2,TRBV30,CAWRGGEAYYGYTF,TGTGCCTGGAGAGGGGGTGAGGCCTACTATGGCTACACCTTC
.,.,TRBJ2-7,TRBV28,CASRLGRYEQYF,TGTGCCAGCAGGCTCGGAAGATACGAGCAGTACTTC
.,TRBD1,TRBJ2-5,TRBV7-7,CASSLGTGGLETQYF,TGTGCTAGCAGCTTAGGGACAGGGGGACTGGAGACCCAGTACTTC
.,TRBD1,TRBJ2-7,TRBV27,CASSVKSDRVHEQYF,TGTGCCAGCAGCGTAAAAAGCGACAGGGTTCACGAGCAGTACTTC
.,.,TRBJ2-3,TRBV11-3,CASSLSGSRGRRTDTQYF,TGTGCCAGCAGCTTAAGCGGGTCCCGAGGGAGGCGGACAGATACGCAGTATTTT
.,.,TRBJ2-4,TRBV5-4,CASSLTAAKNIQYF,TGTGCCAGCAGCTTAACGGCGGCCAAAAACATTCAGTACTTC
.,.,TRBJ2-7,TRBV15,CATQKGPEQYF,TGTGCCACCCAAAAAGGGCCCGAGCAGTACTTC
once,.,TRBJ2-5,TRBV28,CASSLGGVGETQYF,TGTGCCAGCAGTTTAGGGGGCGTTGGAGAGACCCAGTACTTC
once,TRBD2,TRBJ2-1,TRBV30,CAWNSGRAGNEQFF,TGTGCCTGGAATAGCGGGAGGGCCGGGAATGAGCAGTTCTTC
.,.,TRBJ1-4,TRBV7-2,CASSLGGIFGSGEKLFF,TGTGCCAGCAGCTTAGGGGGGATTTTTGGGAGCGGTGAAAAACTGTTTTTT
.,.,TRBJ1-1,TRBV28,CASGANTEAFF,TGTGCCAGCGGTGCGAACACTGAAGCTTTCTTT